What follows is one T cell receptor (beta chain) and its context. What this receptor recognizes is not known. Nothing much larger sits one base from this clone, and base qualities are not available. Based on the germline V gene (reference sequence), the CDR1 and CDR2 sequences are LGHDT and YNNKEL. The CDR3 has 15 amino acids, counting the end cysteine and phenylalanine. Just CDR3 DNA is preserved here, 45 bases in frame from base 1. V sheds 1 base and J sheds 6 bases, leaving 16 bases between their ends. This sample was included in a study of Ad26.COV2.S vaccination and SARS-CoV-2 variants (dated by TCRdb to about 2021). Regarding the complete study: Vaccine-arm donors came from COV1001, a multicentre, randomized, double-blind, placebo-controlled phase I-IIa trial of Ad26.COV2.S in healthy adults. Trial participants were randomized into five groups of five, in which low-dose or high-dose Ad26.COV2.S was given once or twice, or placebo was given on both occasions. A total of about 30 samples were included in the TCR-sequenced set, comprising around 19 Ad26.COV2.S vaccine recipients, 5 placebo recipients and 8 SARS-CoV-2 convalescent individuals. Investigators remained blinded to trial group allocation during experiments and outcome assessment. TCRbeta repertoire sequencing was used to assess the specificity and breadth of SARS-CoV-2-reactive T cell receptors after Ad26.COV2.S vaccination. Ad26.COV2.S was administered intramuscularly at 5 x 10^10 or 1 x 10^11 viral particles, either as a single shot or as two shots given 56 days apart.

The immunoSEQ Assay was used to sequence TCRbeta CDR3 regions. After extraction, genomic DNA underwent amplification by bias-controlled multiplex PCR, followed by high-throughput sequencing. From the authors' description of their analysis: To quantify the absolute abundance of every unique TCRbeta CDR3 region, sequences were collapsed and filtered. T cell fraction was estimated by normalization of TCRbeta template counts to usable DNA, with usable DNA being measured through amplification of reference genes present in all nucleated cells. Repertoire TCRs were annotated as SARS-CoV-2-specific by exact matching of V gene, CDR3 amino acid sequence and J gene to a known reactive TCR set. The reference SARS-CoV-2 TCR set came from MIRA and was filtered for enrichment in COVID-19-positive ImmuneCODE repertoires, removing public or cross-reactive TCRs. Based on the MIRA antigens, annotated TCRs were further analysed at the level of specific ORF or position within ORF. Depth was the summed frequency of annotated unique rearrangements, while breadth was defined as annotated unique rearrangements over total unique productive rearrangements. Two-sided Wilcoxon rank-sum tests were applied when comparing TCR breadth between groups. Held by TCRdb, this immuneACCESS table contains in-frame sequences only and omits some clones. Under half of the omission traces to an unresolved V gene where checked; the cause of the rest is unknown. Clonal size and the V and J genes are those of that table, whereas D and trimming came from the DNA. The sample has about 350,000 clones on record, around 88% of them singletons. The top ten hold roughly 10% of the sample.

The treatment or condition tag for this specimen amounts to: roughly 19 received Ad26.COV2.S at low or high dose, single or two shots; 5 received placebo; per-sample allocation not given. Repertoires of vaccine and placebo recipients were sequenced from samples collected on day 63 after the first injection. Between 29 July and 7 August 2020, Cohort 1b enrolled 20 to 30 adults aged 18-55 years at one site in Boston, USA. Ad26.COV2.S consisted of a replication-incompetent adenovirus type 26 vector by which a prefusion-stabilized SARS-CoV-2 spike protein from the original Wuhan strain was expressed. General conclusions and limits of the study: Vaccine and placebo recipients had similar non-spike TCR breadth, a finding consistent with the vaccine containing only spike. The study lacked the statistical power to compare responses across vaccine doses or regimens. Compared with placebo recipients, Ad26.COV2.S recipients showed higher spike-specific TCR breadth (P = 0.0014). After vaccination, substantial breadth of spike-specific CD8+ and CD4+ T cell responses was reported. The authors noted that the TCR breadth and depth analyses may have underestimated total T cell responses.

The chain joins TRBV3-1 (or the pseudogene TRBV3-2) to TRBJ2-7; the best D guess is TRBD2, with 5 bases matching. The clonotype comes from a person aged 18 to 65 who received the Ad26.COV2.S COVID-19 vaccine or a placebo. The sample was peripheral blood, taken in a trial of Ad26.COV2.S vaccine versus placebo. CDR3 reads: CASSQVQSSGSEQYF. DNA sequence: TGTGCCAGCAGCCAAGTTCAATCCTCGGGGAGCGAGCAGTACTTC.